This TCR beta chain emerged from a study of T cell responses to AZD1222 COVID-19 vaccine. CDR3 length: 19 residues. V shed 1 base and J shed 0 bases, with 22 bases lying between them. Germline V gene lookup returns CDR1 GTSNPN and CDR2 SVGIG (reference sequence). General study results and limits: It should be noted that donors were predominantly white British and more often female, and clonal diversity was possibly underestimated.

Profiled with immunoSEQ multiplex PCR; TCRdb holds only in-frame clones, not every one. The table records 200,000 to 250,000 clones, roughly 94% of them present only once. Details on this clone: Its antigen is not known.

The sequencing used peripheral blood, collected 28 days after the second dose of the MenACWY control vaccine. This receptor was obtained from an adult who received the MenACWY meningococcal vaccine as a control. This chain uses TRBV30 with TRBJ2-1, with TRBD2 as a possible D gene (6 bases). The CDR3 DNA reads as TGTGCCTGGAGTGGGTGGGGTGCGGAGCGGAGGGACTCCTACAATGAGCAGTTCTTC. This translates into CAWSGWGAERRDSYNEQFF. Drawing the rest from reference TRBV30 and TRBJ2-1, the complete variable domain is SQTIHQWPATLVQPVGSPLSLECTVEGTSNPNLYWYRQAAGRGLQLLFYSVGIGQISSEVPQNLSASRPQDRQFILSSKKLLLSDSGFYLCAWSGWGAERRDSYNEQFFGPGTRLTVL.